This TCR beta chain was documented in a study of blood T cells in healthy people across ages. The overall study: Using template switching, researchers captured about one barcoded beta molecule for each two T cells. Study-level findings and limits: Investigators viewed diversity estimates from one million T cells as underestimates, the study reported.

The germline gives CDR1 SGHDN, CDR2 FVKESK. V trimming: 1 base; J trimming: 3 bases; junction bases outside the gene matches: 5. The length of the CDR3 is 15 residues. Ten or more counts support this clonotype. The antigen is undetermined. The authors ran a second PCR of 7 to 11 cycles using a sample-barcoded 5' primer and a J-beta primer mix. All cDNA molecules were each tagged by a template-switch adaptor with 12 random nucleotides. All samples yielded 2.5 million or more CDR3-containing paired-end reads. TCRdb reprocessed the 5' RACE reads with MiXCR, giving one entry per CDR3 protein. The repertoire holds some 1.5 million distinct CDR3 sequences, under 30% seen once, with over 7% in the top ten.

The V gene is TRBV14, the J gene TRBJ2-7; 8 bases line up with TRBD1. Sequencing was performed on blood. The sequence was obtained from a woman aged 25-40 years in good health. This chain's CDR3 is CASSQGQGRLYEQYF. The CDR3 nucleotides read TGTGCCAGCAGCCAAGGACAGGGGAGGCTCTACGAGCAGTACTTC.